This entry is about one T cell receptor (beta chain). Its antigen is not known. This record belongs to a study of beta chain features in type 1 diabetes. About the study: No patient-donor differences in age, gender, total cells or subset yield. Findings and limits, study-wide: A definitive answer on HLA type influencing TCRB rearrangement was not reached here. All four CD4+ subsets from Type 1 diabetes patients carried moderately but significantly shorter TCRB CDR3s.

CDR3 length: 14 residues. V dropped 1 base and J dropped 2 bases, with 8 bases sitting between them. Germline CDR1 and CDR2: SEHNR and FQNEAQ (reference sequence). Reverse transcribing all isolated RNA meant expressed TCRB transcripts were sequenced. The assay was immunoSEQ multiplex PCR, and TCRdb's table has in-frame clones only and misses some. The sample lists a few hundred thousand clones, around 24% occurring once. Based on CD45RO/CCR7/CD25/CD127/CD95/CD27, CD4+ regulatory, stem cell-like memory, naive and central memory cells were sorted. Without exception, sorted populations had purity beyond 98%.

The TCR comes from a woman aged 25 to 39 with type 1 diabetes. The chain uses TRBV7-9 and TRBJ1-2; D not certain. The sequenced sample consisted of naive CD4+ T cells from blood. The chain's CDR3 is CASSLVARNYGYTF. In nucleotides, the CDR3 is TGTGCCAGCAGCTTAGTTGCCAGGAACTATGGCTACACCTTC.